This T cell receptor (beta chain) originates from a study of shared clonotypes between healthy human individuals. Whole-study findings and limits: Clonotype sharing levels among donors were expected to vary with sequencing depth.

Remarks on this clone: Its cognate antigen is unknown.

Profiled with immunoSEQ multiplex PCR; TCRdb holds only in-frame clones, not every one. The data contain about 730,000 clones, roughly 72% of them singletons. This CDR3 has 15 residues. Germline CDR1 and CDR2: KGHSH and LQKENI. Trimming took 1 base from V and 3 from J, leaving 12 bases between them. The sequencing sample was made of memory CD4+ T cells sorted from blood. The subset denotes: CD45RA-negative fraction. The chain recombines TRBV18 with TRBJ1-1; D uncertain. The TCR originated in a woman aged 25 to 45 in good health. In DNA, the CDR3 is TGTGCCAGCTCACCACGGGAACAGATATACACTGAAGCTTTCTTT. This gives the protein CASSPREQIYTEAFF. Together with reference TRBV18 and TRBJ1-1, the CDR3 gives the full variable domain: NAGVMQNPRHLVRRRGQEARLRCSPMKGHSHVYWYRQLPEEGLKFMVYLQKENIIDESGMPKERFSAEFPKEGPSILRIQQVVRGDSAAYFCASSPREQIYTEAFFGQGTRLTVV.